This paragraph reports one T cell receptor beta chain. This sample stems from a study of blood T cell repertoires in COVID-19. Germline CDR1 is LNHDA and CDR2 is SQIVND (reference sequence). Trimming cost V 11 bases and J 2 bases, with 13 bases left between them. This CDR3 is 13 amino acids long. TCRdb's copy holds only in-frame clones and misses some; the assay was immunoSEQ multiplex PCR. The table includes 30,000 to 40,000 clones, around nine tenths detected once. The sample was peripheral blood. This clonotype was sampled from a woman aged 70-85 years with active COVID-19. The chain has TRBV19 and TRBJ1-5, with D tentatively TRBD1 (6 bases). For the CDR3, the DNA is TGTGCCGCCTCAGGGGCCGGCAATCAGCCCCAGCATTTT. It is translated as CAASGAGNQPQHF.